This T cell receptor (beta chain) derives from a study of cytomegalovirus exposure and HLA in healthy donors. Study-level points and caveats: It was reportedly the case that the classifier diagnosed cytomegalovirus status with high specificity and sensitivity. Subsequent analysis of the 110 or so validation repertoires found a tendency for first-cohort TCR clusters to co-occur.

Here immunoSEQ multiplex PCR was the method, and the copy in TCRdb shows in-frame clones only, minus some. This table has about 360,000 clones, just over 85% appearing once. To note about this clone: Its antigen is undetermined.

Germline CDR1 SGHRS, CDR2 YFSETQ. The CDR3 spans 18 residues. The V and J ends lost 4 bases and 0 bases, in that order; junction bases with no gene match: 9. Specimen: PBMCs. The chain couples TRBV5-1 to TRBJ1-5; the match to TRBD1 covers 11 bases. The sequence was obtained from a woman aged 18-29 years in good health and CMV-seronegative. The CDR3 sequence: CASSPGDRGGSSNQPQHF. CDR3 DNA sequence: TGCGCCAGCAGCCCTGGGGACAGGGGGGGAAGTAGCAATCAGCCCCAGCATTTT.